The clone carrying this T cell receptor (beta chain) was seen a few times. Antigen: not known. These data belong to a study of response to subunit inactivated influenza vaccine. Study-level points and caveats: The authors put forward the suggestion that each seasonal influenza vaccination may bring in only a limited number of new T cells.

The V gene's germline CDR1 is SGHRS and CDR2 YFSETQ. V was cut by 2 bases and J by 0 bases, with 11 bases left in between. This CDR3 is 16 amino acids long. TCRdb processed the RT-PCR reads anew with MiXCR; each CDR3 protein has one entry. The top ten hold 10% to 15% of the sample, which has hundreds of thousands of distinct CDR3 sequences, about 7.6% seen once. This TCR was recovered from a man aged 45-69 years who received an inactivated influenza vaccine. The chain joins TRBV5-1 to TRBJ1-4, with TRBD1 as a possible D gene (6 bases). Sequenced material: PBMCs from blood, taken around 25 months after vaccination. The CDR3 spells CASSLGGLATNEKLFF. CDR3 DNA: TGCGCCAGCAGCTTAGGGGGGCTTGCAACTAATGAAAAACTGTTTTTT.